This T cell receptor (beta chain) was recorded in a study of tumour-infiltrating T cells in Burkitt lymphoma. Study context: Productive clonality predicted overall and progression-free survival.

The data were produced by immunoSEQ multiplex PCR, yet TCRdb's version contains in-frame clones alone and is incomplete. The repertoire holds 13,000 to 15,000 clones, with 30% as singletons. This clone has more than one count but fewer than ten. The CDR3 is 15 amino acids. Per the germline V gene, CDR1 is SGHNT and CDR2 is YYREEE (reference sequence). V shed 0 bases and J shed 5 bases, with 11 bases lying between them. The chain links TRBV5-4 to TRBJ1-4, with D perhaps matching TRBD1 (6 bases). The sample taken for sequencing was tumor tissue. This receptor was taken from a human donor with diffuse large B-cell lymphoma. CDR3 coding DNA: TGTGCCAGCAGCTTGGCCAAACAGGGAAATGAAAAACTGTTTTTT. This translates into CASSLAKQGNEKLFF.